This TCR beta chain was recorded in a study of cytomegalovirus exposure and HLA in healthy donors. Both 60 Vbeta primers and 13 Jbeta primers went into the PCR. Clones were sequenced by immunoSEQ multiplex PCR, and TCRdb holds only the in-frame ones, with some missing. The top ten hold roughly 5.3% of the sample, which has about 60,000 clones, roughly two thirds seen once. Whole-study results and caveats: Earlier findings revealed that most TCR beta V segments proved productive either about 90% or about 30% of the time. In vitro testing confirmed a few CMV-associated chains as specific for CMV antigens. With DRB1 most and HLA-C fewest, TCR association rates differed between HLA loci in a later analysis. A list of 150 or so TCR beta chains associated with cytomegalovirus was given.

With respect to this clone: The antigen is not known.

Germline V gene lookup returns CDR1 MNHNY and CDR2 SVGAGI (reference sequence). The V end lost 5 bases, the J end lost 0 bases, and 10 bases lay between the germline ends. The CDR3 loop spans 14 amino acids. This sequence was found in a man aged 50 to 60 in good health and CMV-seronegative. Sequenced: PBMCs. The chain couples TRBV6-6 to TRBJ1-1; no clear D. As DNA, the CDR3 is TGTGCCAGCAGTCCCCCGCGATTGAACACTGAAGCTTTCTTT. This gives the protein CASSPPRLNTEAFF.